The present T cell receptor beta chain was sequenced within a study of Graves' ophthalmopathy and Graves' hyperthyroidism. The study amplified TCR beta CDR3 regions using RNA transcripts. Second-round multiplex PCR came after a first-round RT-PCR that employed HTBI primers. TCRdb ran MiXCR on the multiplex PCR reads and lists one entry per CDR3 protein. This sample has almost 750,000 distinct CDR3 sequences; around 40% occur once, and the top ten carry about 40%. Pregnancy or lactation, uncontrolled infections and other autoimmune diseases were grounds for excluding patients. Germline CDR1 and CDR2: SGHAT and FQNNGV. Deletions cut 5 bases from V and 5 bases from J, with 13 bases between. The CDR3 has 13 amino acids.

The chain carries TRBV11-2 and TRBJ2-7; tentatively, D is TRBD1 (6 bases). The TCR comes from an adult man with Graves' ophthalmopathy. Sequencing was done on a sample of peripheral blood. The CDR3 protein is CASSLTGPDEQYF. The CDR3, as DNA: TGTGCCAGCAGCCTTACAGGGCCCGACGAGCAGTACTTC.